This T cell receptor beta chain is from a study of control samples from healthy donors and cancer patients. Measured with immunoSEQ multiplex PCR; TCRdb has only the in-frame clones, and not every one. The table lists approximately 150,000 clones, 93% of them singletons. Germline assignment: CDR1 MNHNY and CDR2 SVGAGI (reference sequence). CDR3 length equals 14 residues. The ends were cut back, 2 bases at V and 4 bases at J, with 8 bases in the middle. The chain links TRBV6-6 to TRBJ1-4, with D possibly matching TRBD1 (6 bases). The sequence was collected from a man younger than 30 in good health. Sequencing was performed on blood. The CDR3 here is CASSYRGGNEKLFF. The CDR3 DNA follows: TGTGCCAGCAGTTACAGGGGGGGTAATGAAAAACTGTTTTTT.